Sequencing of this TCR beta chain was carried out in a study of blood T cell repertoires in COVID-19. Study summary: T cells, B-cell-depleted T cells, or PBMCs provided the cDNA or gDNA that served as material.

Germline V gene sequence: CDR1 SGHTA, CDR2 FQGNSA. The CDR3 is 15 amino acids. V lost 7 bases and J 5 bases, leaving 18 bases between the germline ends. Sequenced by immunoSEQ multiplex PCR; TCRdb stores in-frame clones only, minus some. The data show 150,000 to 200,000 clones, 65% to 90% seen once. This chain joins TRBV7-2 and TRBJ2-1, with D possibly being TRBD2 (6 bases). The sequenced material came from peripheral blood. The receptor was isolated from a man between 60 and 75 years old with acute or convalescent COVID-19. As DNA, the CDR3 is TGTGCCAGCACCCGTAGGACGGGAGCAAACAATGAGCAGTTCTTC. Amino acid sequence: CASTRRTGANNEQFF.